The rows below give T cell receptor beta chains drawn from one sample of a study of blood T cell repertoires in COVID-19. Sequencing was performed with immunoSEQ multiplex PCR; in TCRdb, only in-frame clones are kept and a portion is missing. The sample holds 250,000 to 400,000 clones, approximately 89% seen once. Sequences were obtained from PBMCs or T cells enriched from blood (not recorded which). Receptors were obtained from a woman aged 30 to 39 who had recovered from COVID-19. CDR3s include the opening cysteine and the closing phenylalanine or tryptophan. The D gene is left open where the match is weak. Size is stated for part of the rows, as once, few or many counts, or as a class when the clone is expanded.

CDR3 protein	CDR3 DNA	D gene	J gene	clone size	V gene
CASSYSQNTGELFF	TGCGCCAGCAGCTATTCACAGAACACCGGGGAGCTGTTTTTT	-	TRBJ2-2	-	TRBV5-1
CASSLTSGGAGSGYEQFF	TGTGCCAGCTCACTGACTAGCGGGGGGGCCGGCAGCGGCTATGAGCAGTTCTTC	TRBD2	TRBJ2-1	once	TRBV18
CASSVQGTRFQPQHF	TGTGCCAGCAGTGTACAGGGGACAAGGTTTCAGCCCCAGCATTTT	TRBD1	TRBJ1-5	few	TRBV27
CASSQGLGGTNEKLFF	TGTGCCAGCAGCCAAGGCTTGGGGGGTACTAATGAAAAACTGTTTTTT	-	TRBJ1-4	-	TRBV3-1/TRBV3-2
CASSPLYNEQFF	TGTGCCAGCAGCCCCCTTTACAATGAGCAGTTCTTC	-	TRBJ2-1	-	TRBV5-5
CASSPPPGTSGGASGELFF	TGTGCCAGCAGCCCCCCTCCCGGGACTAGCGGGGGGGCGTCCGGGGAGCTGTTTTTT	TRBD2	TRBJ2-2	-	TRBV14
CASSLGQGGEQYF	TGCGCCAGCAGCCTGGGACAGGGTGGTGAGCAGTACTTC	TRBD1	TRBJ2-7	-	TRBV5-1
CASTLSVSTEAFF	TGTGCCAGCACGTTGAGTGTAAGCACTGAAGCTTTCTTT	-	TRBJ1-1	few	TRBV2
CASSLDPGTNTEAFF	TGTGCCAGCAGCTTGGATCCGGGTACGAACACTGAAGCTTTCTTT	-	TRBJ1-1	-	TRBV5-5
CASSSQTGESDTQYF	TGTGCCAGCAGCTCGCAGACAGGGGAGAGCGATACGCAGTATTTT	TRBD1	TRBJ2-3	once	TRBV5-4
CASSLDDRGVTEAFF	TGTGCCAGCTCACTCGACGACAGGGGAGTAACTGAAGCTTTCTTT	TRBD1	TRBJ1-1	-	TRBV18
CASSPLGGDQPQHF	TGTGCCAGCAGCCCCCTGGGGGGAGATCAGCCCCAGCATTTT	-	TRBJ1-5	-	TRBV7-8
CATTKGRVNEQFF	TGTGCCACCACCAAGGGGAGGGTCAATGAGCAGTTCTTC	TRBD2	TRBJ2-1	few	TRBV27
CASSLGGGQPQHF	TGTGCCAGCAGCTTAGGGGGGGGTCAGCCCCAGCATTTT	-	TRBJ1-5	-	TRBV5-8
CSVEVAGHQPQHF	TGCAGCGTTGAAGTGGCAGGGCATCAGCCCCAGCATTTT	-	TRBJ1-5	-	TRBV29-1
CAIGGRGYEQYF	TGTGCCATCGGTGGGCGGGGCTACGAGCAGTACTTC	-	TRBJ2-7	-	TRBV10-3